One sample yielded the 23 T cell receptor beta chains listed below, sequenced in a study of T cells expressing NK-cell markers. TCRdb reprocessed the 5' RACE reads, with one entry per CDR3 protein and no DNA. The sample table sets out over 150,000 distinct CDR3 sequences. Sequenced sample: blood T cells: a sorted CD56 or NKG2C T cell subset, CD4+ or CD8+ T cells, or bulk PBMC T cells (not recorded which). These receptors were obtained from a woman aged 45-60 years in good health.

The chain is built from TRBV5-4 and TRBJ2-3; TCRdb names TRBD1, which stays unverified in the absence of DNA. The germline CDR1 and CDR2 sequences are SGHNT and YYREEE (reference sequence). The CDR3 loop spans 12 amino acids. Here the CDR3 reads CASKGEQNTQYF.

The V and J genes are TRBV27 and TRBJ2-3; TCRdb calls TRBD1, which cannot be checked without DNA. CDR1 and CDR2 from the germline V gene are MNHEY and SMNVEV (reference sequence). The CDR3 is made up of 15 amino acids. CDR3 sequence reads: CASSLSGQGTDTQYF.

The V gene is TRBV27, the J gene TRBJ2-5; as DNA is missing, the TRBD1 call by TCRdb cannot be tested. Looked up from germline, CDR1 is MNHEY and CDR2 is SMNVEV (reference sequence). The CDR3 runs to 16 residues. The CDR3 spells CASSLSISAPQETQYF.

V gene TRBV5-5 combines with J gene TRBJ1-4; TCRdb's D call of TRBD1 is untestable without DNA. The germline gives CDR1 SGHKS, CDR2 YYEKEE (reference sequence). This CDR3 is 15 amino acids long. The CDR3 reads CASSPSGNYNEKLFF.

This chain joins TRBV7-3 and TRBJ2-7; without DNA, the TCRdb call of TRBD1 cannot be checked. The CDR3 is made up of 15 amino acids. The germline V gene encodes CDR1 SGHTA and CDR2 FQGTGA. CDR3 residues: CASSSTSGPSYEQYF.

The CDR3 protein is CASSLTGDKNIQYF. This chain connects TRBV12-3 or TRBV12-4 to TRBJ2-4; TCRdb names TRBD1, which stays unverified in the absence of DNA. The CDR3 spans 14 residues.

J is TRBJ2-3 and V is TRBV4-1; the D gene TCRdb calls, TRBD2, cannot be checked with no DNA. Per germline, CDR1 MGHRA and CDR2 YSYEKL. The CDR3 is 14 amino acids. CDR3 amino acids: CASSQGGRTDTQYF.

The chain joins TRBV10-2 to TRBJ2-7; TCRdb's D gene call, TRBD1, goes unchecked for lack of DNA. Germline V lookup: CDR1 WSHSY, CDR2 SAAADI. The length of the CDR3 is 13 residues. CDR3: CATSTGGGYEQYF.

The rearrangement uses TRBV6-5 and TRBJ1-1; TCRdb returns TRBD1, unconfirmable since there is no DNA. CDR3 size: 14 residues. Germline assignment: CDR1 MNHEY and CDR2 SVGAGI. CDR3 loop: CASSYSPNRGKPFF.

The V and J genes are TRBV6-2 or TRBV6-3 and TRBJ2-1; the D call from TCRdb, TRBD1, cannot be confirmed without DNA. CDR1 MNHEY and CDR2 SVGEGT come from the germline V gene. There are 20 residues in the CDR3. The CDR3 loop reads CASSFLGTPSPRGSYNEQFF.

The chain employs TRBV5-4 and TRBJ2-3; absent DNA, TCRdb's TRBD2 call cannot be checked. This CDR3 has 18 residues. The germline CDR1 and CDR2 sequences are SGHNT and YYREEE (reference sequence). The CDR3 loop reads CASSLEVAGGPGTDTQYF.

V gene TRBV4-1 combines with J gene TRBJ2-3; no DNA is available, so the TRBD2 call from TCRdb remains unchecked. Germline values: CDR1 MGHRA, CDR2 YSYEKL. The CDR3 contains 15 residues. CDR3 sequence: CASSSIAGLTDTQYF.

The gene calls are TRBV7-9 and TRBJ2-1; TCRdb gives TRBD1 as the D gene, but with no DNA this cannot be confirmed. CDR3 length equals 13 residues. CDR1 SEHNR and CDR2 FQNEAQ come from the germline V gene (reference sequence). The CDR3 here is CAGGTDNYNEQFF.

V usage is TRBV6-2 or TRBV6-3 and J usage is TRBJ2-5; TCRdb's D call of TRBD2 is untestable without DNA. Germline V gene sequence: CDR1 MNHEY, CDR2 SVGEGT. The CDR3 totals 14 residues. The CDR3 loop reads CASTSGGLEETQYF.

This sequence joins TRBV11-3 and TRBJ2-1; TCRdb's assignment of TRBD1 cannot be checked, as there is no DNA. CDR3 length: 14 amino acids. Germline assignment: CDR1 SGHNT and CDR2 YENEEA. The CDR3 is CASRDQNRDNEQFF.

The rearrangement joins TRBV6-6 to TRBJ2-2; TCRdb designates TRBD2, a call that cannot be tested without DNA. The CDR3 has 15 amino acids. Germline V lookup: CDR1 MNHNY, CDR2 SVGAGI (reference sequence). The CDR3 loop reads CASSPTSGRIGELFF.

The chain joins TRBV3-1 to TRBJ2-1; TCRdb designates TRBD1, a call that cannot be tested without DNA. The CDR3 has 14 residues. The germline V gene encodes CDR1 LGHDT and CDR2 YNNKEL (reference sequence). CDR3: CASSQVTGSNEQFF.

The gene calls are TRBV10-3 and TRBJ1-4; TCRdb's D gene call, TRBD1, goes unchecked for lack of DNA. Germline V gene data show CDR1 as ENHRY and CDR2 as SYGVKD. The CDR3 covers 13 residues. Here the CDR3 reads CATQGEPNEKLFF.

The chain combines TRBV20-1 with TRBJ2-3; TCRdb lists TRBD1, though no DNA is available to test this call. The CDR3 is 15 residues long. Germline values: CDR1 DFQATT, CDR2 SNEGSKA (reference sequence). The CDR3 region is CSARGGQQTPDTQYF.

V gene TRBV5-5 combines with J gene TRBJ1-1; TCRdb's D gene call, TRBD1, goes unchecked for lack of DNA. The CDR3 spans 15 residues. CDR1 and CDR2 (germline): SGHKS, YYEKEE (reference sequence). CDR3 residues: CASSLEEGAYTEAFF.

The chain employs TRBV24-1 and TRBJ2-3. Looked up from germline, CDR1 is KGHDR and CDR2 is SFDVKD. The CDR3 covers 15 residues. The CDR3 loop is CATSDLKGPYLPQYF.

The CDR3 loop is CASSLADPASTDTQYF. The rearrangement uses TRBV7-9 and TRBJ2-3. Germline V gene sequence: CDR1 SEHNR, CDR2 FQNEAQ (reference sequence). CDR3 length equals 16 residues.

This rearrangement joins TRBV14 to TRBJ2-4. The CDR3 loop spans 16 amino acids. Germline CDR1 and CDR2: SGHDN and FVKESK. This chain's CDR3 is CASSLKNGLAKNIQYF.